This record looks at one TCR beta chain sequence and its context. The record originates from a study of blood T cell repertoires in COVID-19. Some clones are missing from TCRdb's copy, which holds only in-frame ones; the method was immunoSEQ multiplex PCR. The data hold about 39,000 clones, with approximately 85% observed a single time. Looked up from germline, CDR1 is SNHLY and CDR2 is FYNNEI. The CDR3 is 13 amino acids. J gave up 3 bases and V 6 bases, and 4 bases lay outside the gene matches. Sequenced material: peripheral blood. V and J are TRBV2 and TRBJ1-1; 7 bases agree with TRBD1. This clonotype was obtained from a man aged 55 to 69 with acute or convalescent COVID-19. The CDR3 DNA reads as TGTGCCAGCAGCGTCGACAGGGACACTGAAGCTTTCTTT. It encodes CASSVDRDTEAFF.